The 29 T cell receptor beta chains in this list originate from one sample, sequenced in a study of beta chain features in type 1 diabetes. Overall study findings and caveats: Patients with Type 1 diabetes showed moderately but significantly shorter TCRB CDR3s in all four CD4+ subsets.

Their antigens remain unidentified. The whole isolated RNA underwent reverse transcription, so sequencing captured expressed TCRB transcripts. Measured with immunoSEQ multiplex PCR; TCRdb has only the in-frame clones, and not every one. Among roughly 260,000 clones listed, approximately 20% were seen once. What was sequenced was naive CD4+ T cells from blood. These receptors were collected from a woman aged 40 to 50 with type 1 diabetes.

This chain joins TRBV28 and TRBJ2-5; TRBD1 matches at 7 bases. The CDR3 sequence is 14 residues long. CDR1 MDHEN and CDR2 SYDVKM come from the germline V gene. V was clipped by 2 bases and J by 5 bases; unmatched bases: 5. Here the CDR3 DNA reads TGTGCCAGCAGTTTACCCGACAGGGCGGAGACCCAGTACTTC. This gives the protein CASSLPDRAETQYF.

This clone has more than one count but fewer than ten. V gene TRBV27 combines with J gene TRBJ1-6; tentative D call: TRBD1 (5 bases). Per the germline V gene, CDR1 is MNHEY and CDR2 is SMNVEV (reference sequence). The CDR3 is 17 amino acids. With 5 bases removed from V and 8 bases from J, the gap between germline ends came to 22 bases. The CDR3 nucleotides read TGTGCCAGCAGTCCCTGGGGGGGGAGGCGGTTCGATTCACCCCTCCACTTT. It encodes CASSPWGGRRFDSPLHF.

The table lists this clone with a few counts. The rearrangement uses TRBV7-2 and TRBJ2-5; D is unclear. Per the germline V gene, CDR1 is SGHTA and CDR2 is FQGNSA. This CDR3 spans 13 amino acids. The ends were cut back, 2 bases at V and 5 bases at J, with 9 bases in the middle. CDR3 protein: CASSLMGAETQYF. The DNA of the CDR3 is TGTGCCAGCAGCTTAATGGGCGCGGAGACCCAGTACTTC. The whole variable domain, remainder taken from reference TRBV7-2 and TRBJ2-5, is GAGVSQSPSNKVTEKGKDVELRCDPISGHTALYWYRQSLGQGLEFLIYFQGNSAPDKSGLPSDRFSAERTGGSVSTLTIQRTQQEDSAVYLCASSLMGAETQYFGPGTRLLVL.

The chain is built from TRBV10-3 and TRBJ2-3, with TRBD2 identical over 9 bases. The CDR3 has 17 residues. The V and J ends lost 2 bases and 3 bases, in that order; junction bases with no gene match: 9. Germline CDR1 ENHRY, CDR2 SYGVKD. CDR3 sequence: CAISESISGSLTDTQYF. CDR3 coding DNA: TGTGCCATCAGTGAGAGTATTAGCGGGAGTTTGACAGATACGCAGTATTTT.

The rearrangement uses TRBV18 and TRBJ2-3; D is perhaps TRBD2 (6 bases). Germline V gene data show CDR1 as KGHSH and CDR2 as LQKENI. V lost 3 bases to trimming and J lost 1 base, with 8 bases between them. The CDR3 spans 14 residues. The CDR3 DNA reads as TGTGCCAGCTCACCGGCTAGCGGCACAGATACGCAGTATTTT. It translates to CASSPASGTDTQYF.

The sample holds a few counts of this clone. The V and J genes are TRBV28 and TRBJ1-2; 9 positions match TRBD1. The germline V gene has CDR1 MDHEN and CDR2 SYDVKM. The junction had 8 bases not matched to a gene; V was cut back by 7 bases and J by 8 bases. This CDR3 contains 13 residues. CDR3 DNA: TGTGCCAGCATCACACAGGGGGCTAGGGGCTACACCTTC. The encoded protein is CASITQGARGYTF.

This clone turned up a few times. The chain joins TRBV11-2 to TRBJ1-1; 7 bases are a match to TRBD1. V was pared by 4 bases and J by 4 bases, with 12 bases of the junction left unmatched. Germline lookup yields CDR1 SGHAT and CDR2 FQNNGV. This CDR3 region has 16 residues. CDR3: CASSSRQGGRGTEAFF. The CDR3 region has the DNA TGTGCCAGCAGCTCCCGACAGGGAGGTCGAGGCACTGAAGCTTTCTTT.

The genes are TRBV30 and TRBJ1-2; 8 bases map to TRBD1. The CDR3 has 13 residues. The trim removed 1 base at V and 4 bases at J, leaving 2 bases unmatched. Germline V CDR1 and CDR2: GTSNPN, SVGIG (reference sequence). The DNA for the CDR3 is TGTGCCTGGAGTGCCGGGACAGGCTATGGCTACACCTTC. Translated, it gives CAWSAGTGYGYTF.

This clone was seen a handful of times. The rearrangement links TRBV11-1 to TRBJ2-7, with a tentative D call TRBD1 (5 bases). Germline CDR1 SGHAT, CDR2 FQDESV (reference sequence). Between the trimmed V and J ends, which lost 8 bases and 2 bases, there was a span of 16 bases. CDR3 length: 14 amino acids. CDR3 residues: CASAVAGNTYEQYF. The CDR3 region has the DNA TGTGCCAGCGCCGTGGCAGGGAACACCTACGAGCAGTACTTC.

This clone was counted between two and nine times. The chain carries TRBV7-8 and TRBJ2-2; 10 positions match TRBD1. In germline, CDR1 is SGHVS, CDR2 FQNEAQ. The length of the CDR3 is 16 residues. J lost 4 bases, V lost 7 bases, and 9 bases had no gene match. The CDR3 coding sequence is TGTGCCAGCAACCCCTGGACAGGGGGAGTCACCGGGGAGCTGTTTTTT. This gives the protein CASNPWTGGVTGELFF.

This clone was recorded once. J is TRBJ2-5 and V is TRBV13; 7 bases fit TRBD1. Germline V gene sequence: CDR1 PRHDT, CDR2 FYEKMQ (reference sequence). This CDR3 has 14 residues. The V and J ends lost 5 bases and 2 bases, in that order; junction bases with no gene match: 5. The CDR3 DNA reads TGTGCCAGCAGCAGACGACAGGGACAAGAGACCCAGTACTTC. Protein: CASSRRQGQETQYF.

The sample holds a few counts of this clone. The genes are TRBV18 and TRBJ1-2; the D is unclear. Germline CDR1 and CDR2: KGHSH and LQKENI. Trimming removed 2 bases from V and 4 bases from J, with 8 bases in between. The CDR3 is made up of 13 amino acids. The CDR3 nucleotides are TGTGCCAGCTCACCATTCGCGCCCTATGGCTACACCTTC. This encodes CASSPFAPYGYTF.

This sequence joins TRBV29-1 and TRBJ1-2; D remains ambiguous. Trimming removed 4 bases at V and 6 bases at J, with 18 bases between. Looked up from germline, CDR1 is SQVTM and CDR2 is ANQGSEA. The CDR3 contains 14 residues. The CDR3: CSVVLGLRVNGYTF. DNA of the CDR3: TGCAGCGTTGTACTTGGGCTCCGAGTAAATGGCTACACCTTC.

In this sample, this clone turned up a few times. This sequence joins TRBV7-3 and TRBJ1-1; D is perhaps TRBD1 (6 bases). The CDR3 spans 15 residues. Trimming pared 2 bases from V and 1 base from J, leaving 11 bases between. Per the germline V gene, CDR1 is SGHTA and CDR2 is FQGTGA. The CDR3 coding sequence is TGTGCCAGCAGCTTACAGGGGTGGGGGAACACTGAAGCTTTCTTT. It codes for CASSLQGWGNTEAFF.

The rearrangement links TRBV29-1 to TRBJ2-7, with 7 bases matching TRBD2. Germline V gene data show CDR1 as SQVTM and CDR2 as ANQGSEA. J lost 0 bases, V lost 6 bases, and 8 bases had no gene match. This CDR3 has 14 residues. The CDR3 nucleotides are TGCAGCGTGGGTGGCGGGGGACTCTCCTACGAGCAGTACTTC. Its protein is CSVGGGGLSYEQYF.

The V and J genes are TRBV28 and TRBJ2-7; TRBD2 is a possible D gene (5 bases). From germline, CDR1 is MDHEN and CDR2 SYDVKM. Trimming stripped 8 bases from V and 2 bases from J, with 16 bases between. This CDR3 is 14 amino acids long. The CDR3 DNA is TGTGCCAGCCTACCCAGCGGACCGACCTACGAGCAGTACTTC. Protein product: CASLPSGPTYEQYF.

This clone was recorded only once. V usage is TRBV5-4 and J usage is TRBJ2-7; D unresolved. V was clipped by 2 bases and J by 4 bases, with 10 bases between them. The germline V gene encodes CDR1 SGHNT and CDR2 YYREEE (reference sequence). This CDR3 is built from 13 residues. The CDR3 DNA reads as TGTGCCAGCAGCTTAGCTGGGCGTTACGAGCAGTACTTC. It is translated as CASSLAGRYEQYF.

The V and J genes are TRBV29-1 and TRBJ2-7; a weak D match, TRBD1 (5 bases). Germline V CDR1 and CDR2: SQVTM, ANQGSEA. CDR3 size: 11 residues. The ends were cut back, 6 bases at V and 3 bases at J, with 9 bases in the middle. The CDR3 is CSVERGYEQYF. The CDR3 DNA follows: TGCAGCGTGGAAAGGGGCTACGAGCAGTACTTC.

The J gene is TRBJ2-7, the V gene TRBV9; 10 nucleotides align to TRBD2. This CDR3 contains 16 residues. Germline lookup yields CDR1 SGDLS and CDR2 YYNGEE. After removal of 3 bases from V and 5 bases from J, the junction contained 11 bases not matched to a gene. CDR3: CASSGPAGGPGDEQYF. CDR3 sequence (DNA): TGTGCCAGCAGCGGCCCAGCGGGGGGGCCTGGGGACGAGCAGTACTTC. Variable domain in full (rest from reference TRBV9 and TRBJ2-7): DSGVTQTPKHLITATGQRVTLRCSPRSGDLSVYWYQQSLDQGLQFLIQYYNGEERAKGNILERFSAQQFPDLHSELNLSSLELGDSALYFCASSGPAGGPGDEQYFGPGTRLTVT.

Here the CDR3 reads CASSPQGSYQPQHF. CDR3 DNA: TGTGCCAGCAGCCCACAGGGTTCCTATCAGCCCCAGCATTTT. The chain combines TRBV9 with TRBJ1-5; D is possibly TRBD1 (6 bases). Looked up from germline, CDR1 is SGDLS and CDR2 is YYNGEE. Deletions cut 4 bases from V and 5 bases from J, with 13 bases between. The CDR3 extends over 14 amino acids.

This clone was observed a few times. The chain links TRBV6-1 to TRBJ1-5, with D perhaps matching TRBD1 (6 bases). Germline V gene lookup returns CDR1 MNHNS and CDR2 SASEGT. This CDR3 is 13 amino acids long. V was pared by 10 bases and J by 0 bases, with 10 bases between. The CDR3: CATGTFSNQPQHF. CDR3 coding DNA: TGTGCCACCGGGACATTTAGCAATCAGCCCCAGCATTTT.

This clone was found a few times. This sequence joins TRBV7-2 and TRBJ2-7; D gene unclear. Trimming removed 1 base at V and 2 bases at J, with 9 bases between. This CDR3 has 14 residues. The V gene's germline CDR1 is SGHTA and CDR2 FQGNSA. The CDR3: CASSLGRNTYEQYF. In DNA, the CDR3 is TGTGCCAGCAGCTTAGGCAGGAACACCTACGAGCAGTACTTC.

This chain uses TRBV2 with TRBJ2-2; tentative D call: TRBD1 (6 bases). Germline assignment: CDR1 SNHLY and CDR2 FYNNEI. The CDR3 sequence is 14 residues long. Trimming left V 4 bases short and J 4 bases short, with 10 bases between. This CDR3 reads CASSARGGTGELFF. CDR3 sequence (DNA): TGTGCCAGCAGTGCCAGGGGCGGCACCGGGGAGCTGTTTTTT. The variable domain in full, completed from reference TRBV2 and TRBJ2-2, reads EPEVTQTPSHQVTQMGQEVILRCVPISNHLYFYWYRQILGQKVEFLVSFYNNEISEKSEIFDDQFSVERPDGSNFTLKIRSTKLEDSAMYFCASSARGGTGELFFGEGSRLTVL.

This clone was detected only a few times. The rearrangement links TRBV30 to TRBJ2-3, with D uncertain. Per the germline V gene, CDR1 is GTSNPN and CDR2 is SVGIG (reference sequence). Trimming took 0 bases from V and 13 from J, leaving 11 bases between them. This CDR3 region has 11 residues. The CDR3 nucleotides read TGTGCCTGGAGTGTAGCCGGTGATAAGTATTTT. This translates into CAWSVAGDKYF.

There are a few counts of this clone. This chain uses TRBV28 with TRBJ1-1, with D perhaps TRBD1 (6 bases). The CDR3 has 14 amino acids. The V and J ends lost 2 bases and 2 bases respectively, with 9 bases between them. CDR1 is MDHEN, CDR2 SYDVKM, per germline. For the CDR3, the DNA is TGTGCCAGCAGTTTACAGGGGATAAACACTGAAGCTTTCTTT. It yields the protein CASSLQGINTEAFF. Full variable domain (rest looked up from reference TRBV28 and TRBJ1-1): DVKVTQSSRYLVKRTGEKVFLECVQDMDHENMFWYRQDPGLGLRLIYFSYDVKMKEKGDIPEGYSVSREKKERFSLILESASTNQTSMYLCASSLQGINTEAFFGQGTRLTVV.

DNA of the CDR3: TGTGCCAGCAGCCTTCCAGGGGGCGGCTACGAGCAGTACTTC. This codes for CASSLPGGGYEQYF. The chain couples TRBV11-1 to TRBJ2-7; 8 positions match TRBD1. Looked up from germline, CDR1 is SGHAT and CDR2 is FQDESV (reference sequence). The CDR3 is made up of 14 amino acids. With 5 bases clipped from V and 3 bases from J, the junction kept 6 bases outside the gene matches.

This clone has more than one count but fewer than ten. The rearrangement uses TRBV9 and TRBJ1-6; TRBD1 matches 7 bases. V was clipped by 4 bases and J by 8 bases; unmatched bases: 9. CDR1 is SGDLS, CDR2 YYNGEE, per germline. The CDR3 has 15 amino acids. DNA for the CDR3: TGTGCCAGCAGCACCCGACAGGGCGAGGATTCACCCCTCCACTTT. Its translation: CASSTRQGEDSPLHF.

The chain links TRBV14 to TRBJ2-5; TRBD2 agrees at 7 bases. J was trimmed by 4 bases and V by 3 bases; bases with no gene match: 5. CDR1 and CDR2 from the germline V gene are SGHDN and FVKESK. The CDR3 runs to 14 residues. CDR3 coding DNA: TGTGCCAGCAGCCACCCAAGGGAGGGAGAGACCCAGTACTTC. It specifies CASSHPREGETQYF. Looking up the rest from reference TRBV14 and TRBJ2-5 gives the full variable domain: EAGVTQFPSHSVIEKGQTVTLRCDPISGHDNLYWYRRVMGKEIKFLLHFVKESKQDESGMPNNRFLAERTGGTYSTLKVQPAELEDSGVYFCASSHPREGETQYFGPGTRLLVL.

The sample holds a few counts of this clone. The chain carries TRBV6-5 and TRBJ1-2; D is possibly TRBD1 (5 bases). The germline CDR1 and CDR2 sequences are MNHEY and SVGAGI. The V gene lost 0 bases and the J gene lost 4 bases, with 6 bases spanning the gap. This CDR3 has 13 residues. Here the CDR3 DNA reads TGTGCCAGCAGTTACTCAGGGGCCTATGGCTACACCTTC. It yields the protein CASSYSGAYGYTF.